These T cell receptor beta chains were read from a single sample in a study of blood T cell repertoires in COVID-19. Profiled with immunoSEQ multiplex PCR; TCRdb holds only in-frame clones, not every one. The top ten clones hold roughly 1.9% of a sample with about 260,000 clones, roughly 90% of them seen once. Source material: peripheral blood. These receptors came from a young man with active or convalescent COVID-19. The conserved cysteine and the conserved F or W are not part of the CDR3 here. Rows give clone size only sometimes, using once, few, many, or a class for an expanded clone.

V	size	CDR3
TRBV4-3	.	ASSQDLGGSYNEQF
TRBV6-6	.	ASILGGVGSNQPQH
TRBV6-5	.	ASSYRAGDGYT
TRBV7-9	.	ASTERSGQPQH
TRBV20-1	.	SASQDGGGVKSDTQY
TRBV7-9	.	ASSPPIQETQY
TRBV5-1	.	ASELPGAGTDTQY
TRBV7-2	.	ASSGQGAQGNTIY
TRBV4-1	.	ASSQLGRKF
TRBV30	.	AWGQGVGNTIY
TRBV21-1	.	ASTRGGAPSYEQY
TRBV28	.	ASSSPDRGYNSPLH
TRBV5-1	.	ASSLDATGWGDTQY
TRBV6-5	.	ASSYQDSGGAGN
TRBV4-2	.	ASSQKEGARGNYGYT
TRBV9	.	ASSVGPGGAASTDTQY
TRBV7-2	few	ASSFQAGASPDTQY
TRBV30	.	AWTEGGPLH
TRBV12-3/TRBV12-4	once	ASSASGTGELF
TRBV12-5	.	ASAPLAGLYNEQF
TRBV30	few	AWSLWGGNQPQH
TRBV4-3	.	ASSQDLGGYSGNTIY
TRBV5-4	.	ASSPMTGRYPQH
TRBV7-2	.	ASSLALWNTGELF
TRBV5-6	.	ASSLGTGGDGYT
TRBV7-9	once	ASSSTGGTGEKLF
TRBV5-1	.	ASSGTGFNEQF
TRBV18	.	ASSPSGGFDEQY
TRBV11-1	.	ASSFGQGANYGYT
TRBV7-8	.	ASSLLLAGGDIAKNIQY
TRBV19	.	ASSMIKTGVASSPLH
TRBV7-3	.	ASSYGVSTEAF
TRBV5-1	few	ASSLPGSHSGAF
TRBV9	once	ASSVALEDGGNTEAF
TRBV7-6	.	ASSLEVGWASGYQETQY
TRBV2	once	ASSSPTTRGDTQY
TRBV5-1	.	ASSLETGLREKLF
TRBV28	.	ASGTAANYGYT
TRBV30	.	ALRDRINYGYT
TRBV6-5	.	ASRLDSFRYGYT
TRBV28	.	ASSFVGDSNQPQH
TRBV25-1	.	ASSRTGVAEAF
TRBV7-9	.	ASSHTSGVLETQY
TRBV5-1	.	ASSPDGVGVYEQY
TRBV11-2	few	ASSNIFSGGHTGELF
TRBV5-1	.	ASSPGRGSSYNEQF
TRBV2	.	ASKRLAGVPNEQF
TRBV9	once	ASSADEGSGNTIY